The sequence of this T cell receptor (beta chain) was determined in a study of regulatory T cells in long-lasting Graves disease. Time point defined: newly diagnosed GD, antithyroid drugs for less than 3 months. Following extraction of RNA from PBMCs, that RNA was used to make the TCR library. This clonotype was detected many times. The CDR3 is made up of 14 amino acids. V was clipped by 7 bases and J by 5 bases, with 17 bases between them. Germline V CDR1 and CDR2: SGHTA, FQGNSA. CDR3 regions were amplified by Arm-PCR using iRepertoire HTBI primers to build TCR beta libraries. MiXCR, run by TCRdb on the multiplex PCR reads, gives a single entry per CDR3 protein. The data contain around 250,000 distinct CDR3 sequences, around 18% of them singletons. The sample also formed part of further work on T cells in Graves' hyperthyroidism and ophthalmopathy. That work adds: HTBI primers drove first-round RT-PCR of the TCR CDR3. Blood also contained most expanded thyroid clonotypes above 0.001.

The chain employs TRBV7-2 and TRBJ2-5; no clear D gene. Source: peripheral blood mononuclear cells (PBMCs), taken at new diagnosis, from a patient treated with antithyroid drugs. The receptor was derived from a woman aged 25 to 45 with Graves disease. CDR3 nucleotide sequence: TGTGCCAGCACCACCGTAGAACCCGGGGAGACCCAGTACTTC. Protein sequence: CASTTVEPGETQYF.